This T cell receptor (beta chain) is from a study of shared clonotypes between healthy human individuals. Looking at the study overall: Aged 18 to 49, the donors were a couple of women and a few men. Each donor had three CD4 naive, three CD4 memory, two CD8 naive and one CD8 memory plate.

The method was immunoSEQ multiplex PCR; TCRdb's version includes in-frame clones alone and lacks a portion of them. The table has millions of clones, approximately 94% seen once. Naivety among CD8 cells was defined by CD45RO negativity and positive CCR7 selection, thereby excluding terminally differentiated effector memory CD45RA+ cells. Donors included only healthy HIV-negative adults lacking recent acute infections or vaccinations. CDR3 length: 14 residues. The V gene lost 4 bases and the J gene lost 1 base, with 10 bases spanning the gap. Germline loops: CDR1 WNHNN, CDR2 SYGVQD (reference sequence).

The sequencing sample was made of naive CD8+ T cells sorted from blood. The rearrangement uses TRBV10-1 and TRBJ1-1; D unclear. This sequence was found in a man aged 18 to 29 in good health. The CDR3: CASSGSAQNTEAFF. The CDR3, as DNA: TGCGCCAGCAGTGGGTCAGCTCAGAACACTGAAGCTTTCTTT.